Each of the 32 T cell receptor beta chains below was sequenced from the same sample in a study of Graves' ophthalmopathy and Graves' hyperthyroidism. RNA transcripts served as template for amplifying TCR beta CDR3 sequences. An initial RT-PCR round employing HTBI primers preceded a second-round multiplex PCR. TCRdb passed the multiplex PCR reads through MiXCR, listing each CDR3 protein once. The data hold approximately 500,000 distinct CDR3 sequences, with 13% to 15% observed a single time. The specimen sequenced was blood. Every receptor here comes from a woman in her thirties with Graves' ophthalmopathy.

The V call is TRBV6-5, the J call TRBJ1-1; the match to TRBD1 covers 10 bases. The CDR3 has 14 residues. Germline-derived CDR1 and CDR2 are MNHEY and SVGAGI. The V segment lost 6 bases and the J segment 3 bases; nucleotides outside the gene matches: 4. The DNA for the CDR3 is TGTGCCAGCAGACTCGGACAGGGGGACACTGAAGCTTTCTTT. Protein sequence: CASRLGQGDTEAFF.

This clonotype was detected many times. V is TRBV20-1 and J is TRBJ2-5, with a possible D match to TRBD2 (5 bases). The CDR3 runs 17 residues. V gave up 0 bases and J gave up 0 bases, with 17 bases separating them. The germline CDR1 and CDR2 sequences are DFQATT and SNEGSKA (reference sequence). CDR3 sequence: CSARDRGDRGYQETQYF. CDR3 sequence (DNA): TGCAGTGCTAGAGATCGGGGTGACCGAGGGTACCAAGAGACCCAGTACTTC.

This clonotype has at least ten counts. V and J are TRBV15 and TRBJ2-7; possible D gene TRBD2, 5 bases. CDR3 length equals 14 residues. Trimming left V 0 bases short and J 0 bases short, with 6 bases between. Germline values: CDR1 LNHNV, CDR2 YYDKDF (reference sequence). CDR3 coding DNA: TGTGCCACCAGCAGAGATGGGAGCTCCTACGAGCAGTACTTC. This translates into CATSRDGSSYEQYF.

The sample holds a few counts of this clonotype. The CDR3 nucleotides are TGTGCCAGCTCACCGGGGACAGGGTACCTCTCTGGGGCCAACGTCCTGACTTTC. It encodes CASSPGTGYLSGANVLTF. The chain uses TRBV18 and TRBJ2-6; 9 positions agree with TRBD1. J lost 0 bases, V lost 3 bases, and 6 bases had no gene match. CDR1 is KGHSH, CDR2 LQKENI, per germline. This CDR3 spans 18 amino acids.

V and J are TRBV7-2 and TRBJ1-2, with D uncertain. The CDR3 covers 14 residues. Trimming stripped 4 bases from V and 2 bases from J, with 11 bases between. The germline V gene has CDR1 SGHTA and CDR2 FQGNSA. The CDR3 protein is CASSSFQLNYGYTF. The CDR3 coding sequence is TGTGCCAGCAGCTCCTTTCAACTGAACTATGGCTACACCTTC. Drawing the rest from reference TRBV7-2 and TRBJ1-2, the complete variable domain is GAGVSQSPSNKVTEKGKDVELRCDPISGHTALYWYRQSLGQGLEFLIYFQGNSAPDKSGLPSDRFSAERTGGSVSTLTIQRTQQEDSAVYLCASSSFQLNYGYTFGSGTRLTVV.

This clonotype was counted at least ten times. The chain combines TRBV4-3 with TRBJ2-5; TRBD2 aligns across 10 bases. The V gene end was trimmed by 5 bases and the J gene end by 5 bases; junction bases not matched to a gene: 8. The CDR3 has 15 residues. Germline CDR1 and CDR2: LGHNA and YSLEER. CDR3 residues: CASSSLAGEGETQYF. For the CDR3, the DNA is TGCGCCAGCAGCTCCCTAGCGGGAGAGGGTGAGACCCAGTACTTC.

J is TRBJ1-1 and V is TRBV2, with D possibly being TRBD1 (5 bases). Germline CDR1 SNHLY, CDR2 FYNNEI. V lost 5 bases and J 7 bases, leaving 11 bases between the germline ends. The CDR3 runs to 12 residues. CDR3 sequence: CASSLGPGEAFF. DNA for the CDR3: TGTGCCAGCAGTCTGGGACCGGGTGAAGCTTTCTTT.

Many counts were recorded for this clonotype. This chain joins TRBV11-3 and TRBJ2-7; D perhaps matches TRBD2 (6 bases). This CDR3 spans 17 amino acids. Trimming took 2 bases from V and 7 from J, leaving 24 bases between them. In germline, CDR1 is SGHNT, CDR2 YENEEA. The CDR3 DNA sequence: TGTGCCAGCAGCTTACATCCCTTCGTCTTTCCTGGGGGGGAGCAGTACTTC. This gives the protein CASSLHPFVFPGGEQYF.

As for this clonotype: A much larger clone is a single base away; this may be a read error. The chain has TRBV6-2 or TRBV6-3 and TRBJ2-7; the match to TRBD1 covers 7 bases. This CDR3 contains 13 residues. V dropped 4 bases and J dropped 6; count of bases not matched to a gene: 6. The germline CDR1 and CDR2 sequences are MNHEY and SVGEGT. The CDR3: CASSFGRGCEQYF. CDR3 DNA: TGTGCCAGCAGTTTTGGCAGGGGGTGCGAGCAGTACTTC.

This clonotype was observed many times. The chain's CDR3 is CASSLEGTGLGAGHEQYF. In nucleotides, the CDR3 is TGTGCCAGCAGCTTAGAGGGAACCGGACTTGGGGCGGGCCACGAGCAGTACTTC. The genes are TRBV11-2 and TRBJ2-7; possibly TRBD1 or TRBD2 for D (5 bases each). V lost 0 bases, J lost 5 bases, and 23 bases lay in between. The CDR3 has 18 amino acids. Germline CDR1 and CDR2: SGHAT and FQNNGV.

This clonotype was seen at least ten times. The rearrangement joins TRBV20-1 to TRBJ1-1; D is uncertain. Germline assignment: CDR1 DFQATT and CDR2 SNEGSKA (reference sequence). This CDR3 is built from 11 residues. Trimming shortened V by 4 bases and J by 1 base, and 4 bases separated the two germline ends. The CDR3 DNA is TGCAGTGCTAAAGAGAACACTGAAGCTTTCTTT. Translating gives CSAKENTEAFF.

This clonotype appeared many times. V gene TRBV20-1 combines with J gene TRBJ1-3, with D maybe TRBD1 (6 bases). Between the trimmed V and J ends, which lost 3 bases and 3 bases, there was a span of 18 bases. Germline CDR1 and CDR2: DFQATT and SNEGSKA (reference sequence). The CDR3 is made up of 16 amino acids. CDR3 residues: CSARPPGHGVGNTIYF. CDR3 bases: TGCAGTGCTAGGCCACCGGGACATGGGGTTGGAAACACCATATATTTT.

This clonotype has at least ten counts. The CDR3 sequence: CASSRRAENTEAFF. DNA for the CDR3: TGTGCCAGCAGCCGACGAGCAGAGAACACTGAAGCTTTCTTT. The chain uses TRBV14 and TRBJ1-1; D is unresolved. CDR3 length equals 14 residues. Germline lookup yields CDR1 SGHDN and CDR2 FVKESK. V shed 4 bases and J shed 1 base, with 10 bases lying between them.

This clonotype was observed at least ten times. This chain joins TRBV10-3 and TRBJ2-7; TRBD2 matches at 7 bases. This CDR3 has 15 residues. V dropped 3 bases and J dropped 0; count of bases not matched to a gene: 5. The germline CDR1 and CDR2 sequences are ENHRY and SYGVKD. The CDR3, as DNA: TGTGCCATCAGTGACCGACTAGCCTCCTCCTACGAGCAGTACTTC. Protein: CAISDRLASSYEQYF.

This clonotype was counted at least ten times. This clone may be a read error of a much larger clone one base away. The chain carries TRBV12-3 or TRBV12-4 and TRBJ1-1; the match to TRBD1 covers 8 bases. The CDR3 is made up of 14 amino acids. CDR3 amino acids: CASSFWDRNTEASF. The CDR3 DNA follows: TGTGCCAGCAGTTTTTGGGACAGGAACACTGAAGCTTCCTTT.

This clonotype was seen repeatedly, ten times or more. CDR3 sequence: CASSETRGGSNQPQHF. Written as DNA, the CDR3 is TGTGCCAGCAGTGAAACAAGGGGAGGGAGCAATCAGCCCCAGCATTTT. The V gene is TRBV2, the J gene TRBJ1-5; D possibly corresponds to TRBD1 (5 bases). CDR1 and CDR2 from the germline V gene are SNHLY and FYNNEI. V was cut by 2 bases and J by 1 base, with 12 bases left in between. CDR3 length: 16 amino acids.

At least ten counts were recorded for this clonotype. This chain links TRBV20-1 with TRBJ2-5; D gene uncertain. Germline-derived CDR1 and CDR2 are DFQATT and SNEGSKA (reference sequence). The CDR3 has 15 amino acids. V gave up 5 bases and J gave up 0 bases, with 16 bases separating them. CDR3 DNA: TGCAGTGCTTCTAGACTGGATCTTCACCAAGAGACCCAGTACTTC. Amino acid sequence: CSASRLDLHQETQYF.

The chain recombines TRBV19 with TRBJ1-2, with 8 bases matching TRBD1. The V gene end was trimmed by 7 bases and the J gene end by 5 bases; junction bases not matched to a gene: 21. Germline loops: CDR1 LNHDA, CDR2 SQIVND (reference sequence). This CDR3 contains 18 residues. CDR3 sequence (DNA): TGTGCCAGTACCTCGTACGCGCAGGGGGCAACCCGCCGGTATGGCTACACCTTC. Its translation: CASTSYAQGATRRYGYTF.

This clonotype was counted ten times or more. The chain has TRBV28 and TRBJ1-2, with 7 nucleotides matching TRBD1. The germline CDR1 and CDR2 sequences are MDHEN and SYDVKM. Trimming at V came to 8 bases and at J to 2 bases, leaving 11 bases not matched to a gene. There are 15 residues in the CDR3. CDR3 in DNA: TGTGCCAGCGGAGCAGGGGGTATCGGGAACTATGGCTACACCTTC. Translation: CASGAGGIGNYGYTF.

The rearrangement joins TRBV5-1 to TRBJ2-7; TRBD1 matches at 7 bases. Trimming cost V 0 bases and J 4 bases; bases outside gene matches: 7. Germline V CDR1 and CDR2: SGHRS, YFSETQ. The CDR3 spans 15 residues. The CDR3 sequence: CASSLEGGGFYEQYF. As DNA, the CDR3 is TGCGCCAGCAGCTTGGAAGGGGGCGGTTTTTACGAGCAGTACTTC.

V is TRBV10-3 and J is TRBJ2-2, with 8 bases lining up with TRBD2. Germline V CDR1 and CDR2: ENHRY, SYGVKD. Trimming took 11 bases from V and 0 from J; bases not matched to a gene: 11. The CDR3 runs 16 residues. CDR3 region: CASGPGLETNTGELFF. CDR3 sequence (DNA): TGTGCCTCCGGGCCGGGACTAGAGACGAACACCGGGGAGCTGTTTTTT.

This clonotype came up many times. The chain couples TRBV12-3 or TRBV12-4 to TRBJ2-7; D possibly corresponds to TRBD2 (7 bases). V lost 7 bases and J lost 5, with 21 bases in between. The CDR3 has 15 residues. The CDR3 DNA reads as TGTGCCAGCATAAAAAGGGGGGGGTCTGACCACGAGCAGTACTTC. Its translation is CASIKRGGSDHEQYF.

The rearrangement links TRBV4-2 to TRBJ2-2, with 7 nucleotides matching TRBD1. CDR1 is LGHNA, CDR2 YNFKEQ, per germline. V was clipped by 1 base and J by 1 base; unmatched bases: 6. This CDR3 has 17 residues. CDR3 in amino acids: CASSQGNWDRNTGELFF. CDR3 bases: TGTGCCAGCAGCCAAGGGAACTGGGACAGGAACACCGGGGAGCTGTTTTTT.

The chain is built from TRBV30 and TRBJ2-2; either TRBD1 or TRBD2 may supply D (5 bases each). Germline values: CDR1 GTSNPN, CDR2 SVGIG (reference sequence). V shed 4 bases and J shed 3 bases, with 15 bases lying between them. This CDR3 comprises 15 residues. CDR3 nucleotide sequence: TGTGCCTGGACGCCGTCGGGGCGCGACACCGGGGAGCTGTTTTTT. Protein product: CAWTPSGRDTGELFF.

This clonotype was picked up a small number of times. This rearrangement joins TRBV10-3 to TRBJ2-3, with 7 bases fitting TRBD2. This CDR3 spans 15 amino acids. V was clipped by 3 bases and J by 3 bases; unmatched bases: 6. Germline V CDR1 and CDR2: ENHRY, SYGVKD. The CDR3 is CAISDWRGKTDTQYF. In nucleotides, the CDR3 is TGTGCCATCAGTGACTGGCGGGGGAAGACAGATACGCAGTATTTT.

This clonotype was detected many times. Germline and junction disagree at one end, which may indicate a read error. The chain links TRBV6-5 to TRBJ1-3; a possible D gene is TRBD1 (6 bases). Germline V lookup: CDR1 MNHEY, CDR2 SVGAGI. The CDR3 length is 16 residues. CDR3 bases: TGTGCCAGCAGTTATTTACGGGACATCTCTGGAAACATCATATATTTT. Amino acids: CASSYLRDISGNIIYF.

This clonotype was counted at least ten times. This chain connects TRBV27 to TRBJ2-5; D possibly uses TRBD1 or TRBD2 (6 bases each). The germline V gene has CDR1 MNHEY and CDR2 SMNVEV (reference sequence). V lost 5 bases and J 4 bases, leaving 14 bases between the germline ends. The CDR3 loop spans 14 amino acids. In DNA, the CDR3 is TGTGCCAGCAGTCCTCCAGGAGGGGGAGAGACCCAGTACTTC. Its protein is CASSPPGGGETQYF.

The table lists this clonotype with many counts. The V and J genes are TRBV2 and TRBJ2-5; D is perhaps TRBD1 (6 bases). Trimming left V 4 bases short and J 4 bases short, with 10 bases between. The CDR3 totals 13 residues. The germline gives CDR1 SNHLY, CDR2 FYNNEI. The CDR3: CASSATGSETQYF. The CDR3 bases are TGTGCCAGCAGTGCAACAGGGTCAGAGACCCAGTACTTC.

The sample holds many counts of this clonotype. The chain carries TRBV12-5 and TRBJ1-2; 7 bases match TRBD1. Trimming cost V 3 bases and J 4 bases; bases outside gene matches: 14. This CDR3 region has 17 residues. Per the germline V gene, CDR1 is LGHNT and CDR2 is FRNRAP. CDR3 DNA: TGTGCTAGTGGTTTTCGGGACAGACCCAGTTTGAGCTATGGCTACACCTTC. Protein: CASGFRDRPSLSYGYTF.

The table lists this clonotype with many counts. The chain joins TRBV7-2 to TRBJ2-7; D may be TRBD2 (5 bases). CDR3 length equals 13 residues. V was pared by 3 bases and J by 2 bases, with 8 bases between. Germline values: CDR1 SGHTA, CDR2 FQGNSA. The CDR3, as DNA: TGTGCCAGCAGCTTCGGGAAAGCCTACGAGCAGTACTTC. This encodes CASSFGKAYEQYF.

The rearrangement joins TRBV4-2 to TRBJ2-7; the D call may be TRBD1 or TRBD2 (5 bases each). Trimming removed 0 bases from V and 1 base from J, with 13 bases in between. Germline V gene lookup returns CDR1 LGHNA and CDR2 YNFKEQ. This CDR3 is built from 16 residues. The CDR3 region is CASSQESGTPSYEQYF. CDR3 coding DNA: TGTGCCAGCAGCCAAGAATCCGGGACCCCTTCCTACGAGCAGTACTTC.

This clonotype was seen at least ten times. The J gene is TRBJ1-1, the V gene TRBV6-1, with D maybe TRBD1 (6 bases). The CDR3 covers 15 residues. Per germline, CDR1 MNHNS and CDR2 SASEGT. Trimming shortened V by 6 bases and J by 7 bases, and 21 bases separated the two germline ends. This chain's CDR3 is CASRVNLQGINEAFF. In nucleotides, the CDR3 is TGTGCCAGCAGAGTCAACCTACAGGGAATAAATGAAGCTTTCTTT.